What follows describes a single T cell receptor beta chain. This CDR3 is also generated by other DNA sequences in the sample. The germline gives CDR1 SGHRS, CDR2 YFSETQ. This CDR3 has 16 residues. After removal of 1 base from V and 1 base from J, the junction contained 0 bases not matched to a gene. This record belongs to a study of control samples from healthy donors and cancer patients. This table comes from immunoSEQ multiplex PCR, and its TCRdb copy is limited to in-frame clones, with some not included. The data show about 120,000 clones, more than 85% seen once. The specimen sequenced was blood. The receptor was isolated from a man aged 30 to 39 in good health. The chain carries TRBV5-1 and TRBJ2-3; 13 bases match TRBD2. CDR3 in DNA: TGCGCCAGCAGCTTGACTAGCGGGGGGGGCACAGATACGCAGTATTTT. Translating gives CASSLTSGGGTDTQYF.